These 29 T cell receptor beta chains were sequenced from one sample in a study of blood T cell repertoires in COVID-19 (dated by TCRdb to the early 2020s). Preparation of the library involved the immunoSEQ multiplex PCR assay. The source is immuneACCESS, and TCRdb retained only in-frame sequences with V and J called. Part of the clones is not carried over; for the studies checked, unresolved V genes explain less than half of this, and the remainder is unexplained. The sample contains 150,000 to 200,000 clones, approximately 90% of them found a single time. The top ten hold under 5% of the sample. Sample: peripheral blood. The source is a human donor in a cohort sampled during active COVID-19.

The chain recombines TRBV4-1 with TRBJ1-4, with D possibly matching TRBD1 (6 bases). Trimming stripped 0 bases from V and 7 bases from J, with 12 bases between. CDR1 and CDR2 (germline): MGHRA, YSYEKL. This CDR3 is 15 amino acids long. CDR3: CASSQDRQGSEKLFF. As DNA, the CDR3 is TGCGCCAGCAGCCAAGACCGGCAGGGGAGTGAAAAACTGTTTTTT.

This sequence joins TRBV9 and TRBJ2-7, with 10 positions matching TRBD1. The CDR3 consists of 15 residues. The germline V gene has CDR1 SGDLS and CDR2 YYNGEE. The J segment lost 5 bases and the V segment lost 4 bases, leaving 9 bases of the junction unmatched. In DNA, the CDR3 is TGTGCCAGCAGCAGAGACAGGGGGCAGGATGACGAGCAGTACTTC. This encodes CASSRDRGQDDEQYF. The entire variable domain, with the rest obtained from reference TRBV9 and TRBJ2-7, is as follows: DSGVTQTPKHLITATGQRVTLRCSPRSGDLSVYWYQQSLDQGLQFLIQYYNGEERAKGNILERFSAQQFPDLHSELNLSSLELGDSALYFCASSRDRGQDDEQYFGPGTRLTVT.

The V call is TRBV7-9, the J call TRBJ2-3, with D maybe TRBD1 (5 bases). The V and J ends lost 1 base and 1 base respectively, with 15 bases between them. Germline lookup yields CDR1 SEHNR and CDR2 FQNEAQ (reference sequence). This CDR3 comprises 17 residues. CDR3 sequence (DNA): TGTGCCAGCAGCTTAGACATGAGGCAGGGTGGCACAGATACGCAGTATTTT. Protein sequence: CASSLDMRQGGTDTQYF.

This clone was seen once. The chain has TRBV27 and TRBJ2-2; possibly TRBD2 for D (7 bases). V was cut by 9 bases and J by 3 bases, with 14 bases left in between. This CDR3 comprises 14 residues. Germline V gene data show CDR1 as MNHEY and CDR2 as SMNVEV (reference sequence). In DNA form, the CDR3 reads TGTGCCAGTAAGGGGGGGGCCTACACCGGGGAGCTGTTTTTT. It yields the protein CASKGGAYTGELFF.

The chain carries TRBV7-9 and TRBJ2-7, with 10 bases that match TRBD1. Trimming at V came to 5 bases and at J to 3 bases, leaving 1 base not matched to a gene. The CDR3 covers 13 residues. Germline V lookup: CDR1 SEHNR, CDR2 FQNEAQ (reference sequence). CDR3 amino acids: CASSDRGLYEQYF. CDR3 DNA: TGTGCCAGCAGCGACAGGGGGCTCTACGAGCAGTACTTC.

The V and J genes are TRBV18 and TRBJ2-2; 8 bases map to TRBD2. Looked up from germline, CDR1 is KGHSH and CDR2 is LQKENI. J gave up 3 bases and V 1 base, and 4 bases lay outside the gene matches. The CDR3 loop spans 16 amino acids. CDR3 in amino acids: CASSPRAGGDTGELFF. The CDR3 nucleotides are TGTGCCAGCTCACCACGCGCGGGGGGTGACACCGGGGAGCTGTTTTTT.

The chain couples TRBV20-1 to TRBJ2-5, with D unresolved. This CDR3 region has 10 residues. Germline CDR1 and CDR2: DFQATT and SNEGSKA (reference sequence). Trimming took 3 bases from V and 5 from J, leaving 4 bases between them. The CDR3 protein is CSARRETQYF. CDR3 nucleotide sequence: TGCAGTGCTAGGCGGGAGACCCAGTACTTC.

The gene calls are TRBV6-1 and TRBJ1-2; 8 nucleotides align to TRBD1. The CDR3 totals 18 residues. Germline CDR1 reads MNHNS; CDR2 reads SASEGT. The V gene end was trimmed by 2 bases and the J gene end by 3 bases; junction bases not matched to a gene: 14. CDR3 residues: CASSESPPPGTGHYGYTF. CDR3 DNA sequence: TGTGCCAGCAGTGAATCCCCTCCCCCCGGGACAGGTCACTATGGCTACACCTTC.

This chain joins TRBV10-3 and TRBJ1-6, with TRBD1 matching over 10 bases. CDR1 and CDR2 (germline): ENHRY, SYGVKD. J lost 10 bases, V lost 6 bases, and 6 bases had no gene match. The CDR3 is 14 residues long. CDR3: CAIRGTGDDSPLHF. For the CDR3, the DNA is TGTGCCATCAGGGGGACAGGGGATGACTCACCCCTCCACTTT.

The rearrangement uses TRBV6-2 or TRBV6-3 and TRBJ1-2, with 8 nucleotides matching TRBD1. The J segment lost 4 bases and the V segment lost 1 base, leaving 11 bases of the junction unmatched. CDR1 and CDR2 (germline): MNHEY, SVGEGT. CDR3 length equals 17 residues. CDR3 sequence: CASSYYPPGQESYGYTF. CDR3 DNA: TGTGCCAGCAGTTACTATCCCCCGGGACAGGAGAGCTATGGCTACACCTTC.

The rearrangement uses TRBV30 and TRBJ2-7, with 13 bases matching TRBD2. From germline, CDR1 is GTSNPN and CDR2 SVGIG (reference sequence). The CDR3 extends over 13 amino acids. Trimming took 5 bases from V and 2 from J; bases not matched to a gene: 0. The CDR3 reads CAWGTSGTYEQYF. The DNA for the CDR3 is TGTGCCTGGGGGACTAGCGGGACCTACGAGCAGTACTTC. Full variable domain (rest looked up from reference TRBV30 and TRBJ2-7): SQTIHQWPATLVQPVGSPLSLECTVEGTSNPNLYWYRQAAGRGLQLLFYSVGIGQISSEVPQNLSASRPQDRQFILSSKKLLLSDSGFYLCAWGTSGTYEQYFGPGTRLTVT.

CDR3 amino acids: CASSLGQGGYGYTF. DNA of the CDR3: TGTGCCAGCAGTTTGGGACAGGGGGGCTATGGCTACACCTTC. The chain joins TRBV6-5 to TRBJ1-2, with TRBD1 matching over 11 bases. V was clipped by 4 bases and J by 4 bases; unmatched bases: 2. CDR1 is MNHEY, CDR2 SVGAGI, per germline. The CDR3 is 14 amino acids.

This chain joins TRBV19 and TRBJ2-5; 9 nucleotides match TRBD2. The CDR3 consists of 15 residues. The J segment lost 2 bases and the V segment lost 4 bases, leaving 5 bases of the junction unmatched. The germline V gene encodes CDR1 LNHDA and CDR2 SQIVND (reference sequence). The CDR3 loop is CASSTTSGIQETQYF. The CDR3 bases are TGTGCCAGTAGTACGACTAGCGGAATACAAGAGACCCAGTACTTC.

This sequence joins TRBV4-2 and TRBJ2-7, with D possibly TRBD2 on 6 matching bases. Germline CDR1 is LGHNA and CDR2 is YNFKEQ. V gave up 3 bases and J gave up 3 bases, with 21 bases separating them. The CDR3 contains 17 residues. This CDR3 is CASSQVGGSPWNYEQYF. DNA of the CDR3: TGTGCCAGCAGCCAGGTCGGAGGGTCCCCATGGAACTACGAGCAGTACTTC.

The chain combines TRBV6-6 with TRBJ2-7; the D gene is possibly TRBD1 (6 bases). Trimming shortened V by 2 bases and J by 0 bases, and 11 bases separated the two germline ends. CDR1 and CDR2 (germline): MNHNY, SVGAGI (reference sequence). The CDR3 has 15 residues. The CDR3 DNA reads TGTGCCAGCAGTTACAGGACAGTGAGCTCCTACGAGCAGTACTTC. Translating it yields CASSYRTVSSYEQYF.

The chain is built from TRBV5-1 and TRBJ1-3, with D tentatively TRBD1 (5 bases). The length of the CDR3 is 16 residues. The V end lost 0 bases, the J end lost 0 bases, and 10 bases lay between the germline ends. The V gene's germline CDR1 is SGHRS and CDR2 YFSETQ. CDR3 nucleotide sequence: TGCGCCAGCAGCTTGGGCAGGGATTTCTCTGGAAACACCATATATTTT. It yields the protein CASSLGRDFSGNTIYF. Full variable domain (remainder filled in from reference TRBV5-1 and TRBJ1-3): KAGVTQTPRYLIKTRGQQVTLSCSPISGHRSVSWYQQTPGQGLQFLFEYFSETQRNKGNFPGRFSGRQFSNSRSEMNVSTLELGDSALYLCASSLGRDFSGNTIYFGEGSWLTVV.

The V call is TRBV19, the J call TRBJ2-6; TRBD1 is a possible D gene (5 bases). The V and J ends lost 3 bases and 4 bases respectively, with 10 bases between them. Germline V lookup: CDR1 LNHDA, CDR2 SQIVND (reference sequence). The CDR3 spans 15 residues. In DNA, the CDR3 is TGTGCCAGTAGTATTAAAGGGGCCGGGGCCAACGTCCTGACTTTC. It encodes CASSIKGAGANVLTF.

The genes are TRBV19 and TRBJ2-5; 7 positions match TRBD1. V dropped 2 bases and J dropped 1; count of bases not matched to a gene: 1. Germline CDR1 is LNHDA and CDR2 is SQIVND (reference sequence). The CDR3 contains 14 residues. The CDR3 DNA is TGTGCCAGTAGTATAACAGGGGCCCAAGAGACCCAGTACTTC. Protein product: CASSITGAQETQYF. Drawing the rest from reference TRBV19 and TRBJ2-5, the complete variable domain is DGGITQSPKYLFRKEGQNVTLSCEQNLNHDAMYWYRQDPGQGLRLIYYSQIVNDFQKGDIAEGYSVSREKKESFPLTVTSAQKNPTAFYLCASSITGAQETQYFGPGTRLLVL.

This chain links TRBV12-3 or TRBV12-4 with TRBJ2-1, with a weak D call TRBD1 (5 bases). The CDR3 covers 12 residues. Between the trimmed V and J ends, which lost 6 bases and 9 bases, there was a span of 12 bases. The CDR3 nucleotides are TGTGCCAGCAGCCTGGACACCGGTGAGCAGTTCTTC. Residues: CASSLDTGEQFF.

The chain recombines TRBV2 with TRBJ1-4; 8 bases match TRBD1. Looked up from germline, CDR1 is SNHLY and CDR2 is FYNNEI. This CDR3 region has 15 residues. The ends lost 6 bases at V and 7 bases at J; junction bases unmatched: 10. In DNA, the CDR3 is TGTGCCAGCAGCAATACAGGGGGGAGTGGTGAAAAACTGTTTTTT. Its translation: CASSNTGGSGEKLFF.

J is TRBJ2-5 and V is TRBV11-3; D might be TRBD2 (6 bases). The V and J ends lost 5 bases and 2 bases respectively, with 12 bases between them. CDR3 length: 14 amino acids. The germline V gene has CDR1 SGHNT and CDR2 YENEEA. In DNA form, the CDR3 reads TGTGCCAGCAGCCTTGACCGGGGGCAAGAGACCCAGTACTTC. Translated, it gives CASSLDRGQETQYF.

This clone was recorded a few times. The chain is built from TRBV6-6 and TRBJ2-1; 7 nucleotides align to TRBD2. J lost 8 bases, V lost 5 bases, and 33 bases had no gene match. The CDR3 spans 22 residues. Per the germline V gene, CDR1 is MNHNY and CDR2 is SVGAGI (reference sequence). In DNA, the CDR3 is TGTGCCAGCAGTCGAAATTCCTGGTCAGCTATGGCTAGCGGCCAAGAGGTAGATGAGCAGTTCTTC. Translating it yields CASSRNSWSAMASGQEVDEQFF.

This clone was observed many times. J is TRBJ2-5 and V is TRBV27; TRBD1 aligns across 8 bases. Germline V gene data show CDR1 as MNHEY and CDR2 as SMNVEV (reference sequence). The CDR3 totals 14 residues. The J segment lost 4 bases and the V segment lost 2 bases, leaving 3 bases of the junction unmatched. The CDR3 spells CASSLAGQGETQYF. The CDR3 nucleotides read TGTGCCAGCAGTTTAGCCGGACAGGGAGAGACCCAGTACTTC.

The V and J genes are TRBV23-1 and TRBJ2-7; 7 nucleotides line up with TRBD1. TRBV23-1 qualifies as an ORF whose function is uncertain. The CDR3 has 16 amino acids. Trimming removed 0 bases from V and 1 base from J; junction bases left unmatched: 6. CDR3 DNA: TGCGCCAGCAGTCAATCAGACAGGGAACCTTCCTACGAGCAGTACTTC. Its protein is CASSQSDREPSYEQYF.

The chain employs TRBV19 and TRBJ1-1; 7 bases line up with TRBD1. With V trimmed by 8 bases and J by 0 bases, 6 bases remained unmatched. CDR1 and CDR2 from the germline V gene are LNHDA and SQIVND (reference sequence). This CDR3 is built from 14 residues. This CDR3 is CASARDRMNTEAFF. In DNA, the CDR3 is TGTGCCAGTGCCCGGGACAGAATGAACACTGAAGCTTTCTTT.

This sequence joins TRBV5-3 and TRBJ1-5; D uncertain. TRBV5-3 is placed among ORFs of uncertain function. The ends were cut back, 2 bases at V and 1 base at J, with 10 bases in the middle. The CDR3 loop spans 15 amino acids. The CDR3 loop reads CARSLNWQSNQPQHF. In nucleotides, the CDR3 is TGTGCCAGAAGCTTAAATTGGCAGAGCAATCAGCCCCAGCATTTT.

This chain links TRBV19 with TRBJ1-2; 10 bases align to TRBD1. Trimming cost V 7 bases and J 7 bases; bases outside gene matches: 9. This CDR3 contains 14 residues. The germline V gene has CDR1 LNHDA and CDR2 SQIVND (reference sequence). DNA for the CDR3: TGTGCCAGTAAAGCGACAGGGGGCTTTGGTGGCTACACCTTC. Amino acids: CASKATGGFGGYTF.

V and J are TRBV4-3 and TRBJ2-7; 8 bases are shared with TRBD1. CDR1 is LGHNA, CDR2 YSLEER, per germline. CDR3 size: 19 residues. V lost 1 base, J lost 3 bases, and 17 bases stayed unmatched. CDR3 protein: CASSQVYARGQALGYEQYF. Written as DNA, the CDR3 is TGCGCCAGCAGCCAAGTGTACGCTAGGGGACAGGCTCTGGGCTACGAGCAGTACTTC.

The CDR3 region is CASSRDRPSYNEQFF. CDR3 nucleotides: TGTGCCAGCAGCCGGGACAGGCCCTCCTACAATGAGCAGTTCTTC. The chain carries TRBV5-5 and TRBJ2-1; TRBD1 agrees at 8 bases. The V gene's germline CDR1 is SGHKS and CDR2 YYEKEE (reference sequence). CDR3 length: 15 residues. The trim removed 4 bases at V and 0 bases at J, leaving 3 bases unmatched.